The entry that follows covers one TCR beta chain sequence. CTLA-4 blockade using ipilimumab, together with focal radiation, was received by patients with chemo-refractory metastatic non-small-cell lung cancer. The data are from a study of radiotherapy plus CTLA-4 blockade in lung cancer. For the study at large: Disease control was present in under 35% of patients, and objective responses in approximately 20%.

Clones were read by immunoSEQ multiplex PCR, and TCRdb kept only the in-frame ones, dropping some. In the table there are roughly 59,000 clones, around 74% of which are singletons. Per germline, CDR1 WSHSY and CDR2 SAAADI. The CDR3 length is 14 residues. Trimming took off 4 bases at V and 1 base at J, with 11 bases between the two ends. The source is a human donor with non-small cell lung cancer whose response to radiotherapy plus ipilimumab could not be evaluated. This chain connects TRBV10-2 to TRBJ2-7, with D possibly matching TRBD1 (6 bases). The specimen was peripheral blood, collected from a patient treated with radiotherapy plus ipilimumab. For the CDR3, the DNA is TGCGCCAGCAGTGGGTTGGACAGTTCCTACGAGCAGTACTTC. Protein product: CASSGLDSSYEQYF.